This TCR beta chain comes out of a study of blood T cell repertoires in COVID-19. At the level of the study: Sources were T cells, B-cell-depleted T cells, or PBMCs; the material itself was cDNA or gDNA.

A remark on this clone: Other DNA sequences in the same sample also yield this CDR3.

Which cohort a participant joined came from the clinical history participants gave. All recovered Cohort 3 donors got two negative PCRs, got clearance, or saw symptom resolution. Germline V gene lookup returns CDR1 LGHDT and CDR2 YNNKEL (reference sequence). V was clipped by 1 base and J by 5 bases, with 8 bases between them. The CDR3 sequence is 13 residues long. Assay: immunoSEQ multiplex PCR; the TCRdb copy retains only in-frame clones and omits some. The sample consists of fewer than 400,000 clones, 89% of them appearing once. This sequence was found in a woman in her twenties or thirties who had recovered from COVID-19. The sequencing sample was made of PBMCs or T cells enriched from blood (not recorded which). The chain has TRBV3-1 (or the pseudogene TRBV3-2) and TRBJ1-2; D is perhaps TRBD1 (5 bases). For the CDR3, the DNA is TGTGCCAGCAGCCAAGGGGGGGGTTATGGCTACACCTTC. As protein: CASSQGGGYGYTF.